Below, 9 T cell receptor beta chains from the same sample are listed, as sequenced in a study of shared clonotypes between healthy human individuals. Sequenced by immunoSEQ multiplex PCR; TCRdb stores in-frame clones only, minus some. The sample holds approximately 590,000 clones, 95% to 96% seen once. Naive CD8 isolation took CD45RO-negative cells positively selected for CCR7 and excluded terminally differentiated effector memory CD45RA+ cells. The sample taken for sequencing was naive CD8+ T cells sorted from blood. These receptor sequences come from a young woman in good health.

V is TRBV27 and J is TRBJ2-5; D remains unclear. With the DNA end fitting TRBJ2-7 better, the J assignment may be wrong. From germline, CDR1 is MNHEY and CDR2 SMNVEV (reference sequence). The CDR3 totals 13 residues. This chain's CDR3 is CASSRLSSYEQYF. The DNA for the CDR3 is TGTGCCAGCAGTAGGCTTAGCTCCTACGAGCAGTACTTC.

The V call is TRBV27, the J call TRBJ2-3; 12 bases align to TRBD2. The CDR3 extends over 18 amino acids. Looked up from germline, CDR1 is MNHEY and CDR2 is SMNVEV (reference sequence). V lost 4 bases, J lost 3 bases, and 11 bases stayed unmatched. Here the CDR3 DNA reads TGTGCCAGCAGTTCTATTGCGACTAGCGGGAGTAGAACAGATACGCAGTATTTT. It encodes CASSSIATSGSRTDTQYF.

Details on this clone: This CDR3 is also generated by other DNA sequences in the sample. As DNA, the CDR3 is TGTGCCAGCAGCTTAGGACTAGCGGGATTGGCCGGGGAGCTGTTTTTT. This translates into CASSLGLAGLAGELFF. The chain links TRBV13 to TRBJ2-2, with 10 bases aligning to TRBD2. This CDR3 region has 16 residues. Unmatched junction bases numbered 4, after V lost 0 bases and J lost 6 bases. Per germline, CDR1 PRHDT and CDR2 FYEKMQ (reference sequence).

The chain uses TRBV19 and TRBJ2-1; no firm D call. V lost 8 bases to trimming and J lost 5 bases, with 7 bases between them. This CDR3 is built from 11 residues. Germline CDR1 and CDR2: LNHDA and SQIVND (reference sequence). The CDR3 here is CASASHNEQFF. The CDR3 DNA reads TGTGCCAGTGCCTCTCACAATGAGCAGTTCTTC.

The chain is built from TRBV2 and TRBJ1-6, with 8 bases that match TRBD1. The CDR3 loop spans 14 amino acids. Germline CDR1 is SNHLY and CDR2 is FYNNEI. V was clipped by 6 bases and J by 7 bases; unmatched bases: 5. CDR3 in amino acids: CASSWGQANSPLHF. In DNA form, the CDR3 reads TGTGCCAGCAGCTGGGGACAGGCCAATTCACCCCTCCACTTT. The complete variable domain, with remaining parts taken from reference TRBV2 and TRBJ1-6, reads EPEVTQTPSHQVTQMGQEVILRCVPISNHLYFYWYRQILGQKVEFLVSFYNNEISEKSEIFDDQFSVERPDGSNFTLKIRSTKLEDSAMYFCASSWGQANSPLHFGNGTRLTVT.

The genes are TRBV28 and TRBJ1-5; 8 nucleotides match TRBD1. This CDR3 contains 15 residues. V shed 5 bases and J 1 base; nucleotides not matched to a gene: 4. Germline CDR1 reads MDHEN; CDR2 reads SYDVKM. The CDR3 loop is CASSTQGASNQPQHF. The CDR3 bases are TGTGCCAGCAGTACCCAGGGGGCGAGCAATCAGCCCCAGCATTTT. Together with reference TRBV28 and TRBJ1-5, the CDR3 gives the full variable domain: DVKVTQSSRYLVKRTGEKVFLECVQDMDHENMFWYRQDPGLGLRLIYFSYDVKMKEKGDIPEGYSVSREKKERFSLILESASTNQTSMYLCASSTQGASNQPQHFGDGTRLSIL.

The gene calls are TRBV27 and TRBJ2-1; a possible D gene is TRBD2 (6 bases). The V gene's germline CDR1 is MNHEY and CDR2 SMNVEV (reference sequence). Between the trimmed V and J ends, which lost 5 bases and 6 bases, there was a span of 20 bases. CDR3 length: 16 amino acids. CDR3 DNA sequence: TGTGCCAGCAGTAGGACCGGGACTGGGCGCTCCAATGAGCAGTTCTTC. This encodes CASSRTGTGRSNEQFF.

The chain combines TRBV19 with TRBJ2-3, with 9 bases matching TRBD1. Unmatched junction bases numbered 10, after V lost 3 bases and J lost 6 bases. From germline, CDR1 is LNHDA and CDR2 SQIVND (reference sequence). The CDR3 length is 16 residues. CDR3 amino acids: CASSIDRGRFQDTQYF. CDR3 DNA sequence: TGTGCCAGTAGTATCGACAGGGGGAGATTTCAGGATACGCAGTATTTT.

J is TRBJ2-3 and V is TRBV11-2, with 8 bases fitting TRBD2. With 6 bases clipped from V and 4 bases from J, the junction kept 9 bases outside the gene matches. Germline V lookup: CDR1 SGHAT, CDR2 FQNNGV. The CDR3 covers 15 residues. Here the CDR3 reads CASSASGGKADTQYF. DNA for the CDR3: TGTGCCAGCAGTGCAAGCGGGGGCAAGGCAGATACGCAGTATTTT.